The rows below give T cell receptor beta chains drawn from one sample of a study of T cell repertoires in cytomegalovirus infection. TCRdb recomputed calls from the reads with MiXCR, one row per CDR3 protein. The data show about 300,000 distinct CDR3 sequences, with approximately 8.9% seen just once and less than 3% held by the top ten. Sequencing used PBMCs. These receptors were taken from a human donor in good health (CMV status not recorded). Some clones in this sample may be carry-over from other donors' samples. Both conserved end residues are part of each CDR3. Fields, in order: clone size, V gene, D gene, J gene, CDR3 protein, CDR3 DNA. D genes are given only for firm matches. The size of a clone is reported for some rows only, either as once, few or many, or as a class for expanded clones.

clone_size: many; v_call: TRBV20-1; d_call: NA; j_call: TRBJ1-2; cdr3_aa: CSAAGNRANYGYTF; cdr3_nt: TGCAGTGCCGCAGGGAACAGGGCTAACTATGGCTACACCTTC
clone_size: many; v_call: TRBV29-1; d_call: NA; j_call: TRBJ2-7; cdr3_aa: CSVADGRYEQYF; cdr3_nt: TGCAGCGTTGCGGACGGCCGATACGAGCAGTACTTC
clone_size: many; v_call: TRBV4-1; d_call: NA; j_call: TRBJ1-1; cdr3_aa: CASSMAWRGRTEAFF; cdr3_nt: TGCGCCAGCAGCATGGCCTGGCGGGGAAGAACTGAAGCTTTCTTT
clone_size: many; v_call: TRBV6-1; d_call: TRBD2; j_call: TRBJ2-7; cdr3_aa: CASSHPRGGTYEQYF; cdr3_nt: TGTGCCAGCAGTCACCCGCGGGGGGGCACCTACGAGCAGTACTTC
clone_size: NA; v_call: TRBV20-1; d_call: NA; j_call: TRBJ2-1; cdr3_aa: CSASNPGSYNEQFF; cdr3_nt: TGCAGTGCTAGTAACCCCGGCTCCTACAATGAGCAGTTCTTC
clone_size: many; v_call: TRBV7-2; d_call: NA; j_call: TRBJ2-3; cdr3_aa: CASSGMDSASTDTQYF; cdr3_nt: TGTGCCAGCAGCGGCATGGACAGCGCTAGCACAGATACGCAGTATTTT
clone_size: many; v_call: TRBV15; d_call: TRBD2; j_call: TRBJ2-1; cdr3_aa: CATSRESGTKHQQFF; cdr3_nt: TGTGCCACCAGCAGAGAGTCAGGGACTAAGCACCAGCAGTTCTTC
clone_size: many; v_call: TRBV6-2/TRBV6-3; d_call: NA; j_call: TRBJ2-1; cdr3_aa: CASSNGNPPRGPPENEQFF; cdr3_nt: TGTGCCAGCAGTAATGGTAATCCCCCCCGGGGGCCCCCCGAAAATGAGCAGTTCTTC
clone_size: NA; v_call: TRBV9; d_call: TRBD1; j_call: TRBJ1-1; cdr3_aa: CASSAHLTGSEAFF; cdr3_nt: TGTGCCAGCAGCGCCCACCTGACAGGGTCTGAAGCTTTCTTT
clone_size: NA; v_call: TRBV9; d_call: NA; j_call: TRBJ1-2; cdr3_aa: CASSVGAGANYGHTF; cdr3_nt: NA
clone_size: many; v_call: TRBV12-3/TRBV12-4; d_call: TRBD1; j_call: TRBJ2-5; cdr3_aa: CASSLRTGGQETQYF; cdr3_nt: TGTGCCAGCAGTTTAAGGACAGGGGGCCAAGAGACCCAGTACTTC
clone_size: many; v_call: TRBV14; d_call: NA; j_call: TRBJ2-1; cdr3_aa: CASSQGAWVSLDNEQFF; cdr3_nt: TGTGCCAGCAGCCAAGGGGCATGGGTCTCTTTGGACAATGAGCAGTTCTTC
clone_size: NA; v_call: TRBV15; d_call: NA; j_call: TRBJ2-1; cdr3_aa: CATSRDETTTSSYNEQFF; cdr3_nt: TGTGCCACCAGCAGAGATGAGACGACCACGAGCTCCTACAATGAGCAGTTCTTC
clone_size: many; v_call: TRBV10-3; d_call: NA; j_call: TRBJ2-1; cdr3_aa: CAISESIRNNEQFF; cdr3_nt: TGTGCCATCAGTGAGTCCATCAGAAACAATGAGCAGTTCTTC
clone_size: many; v_call: TRBV28; d_call: TRBD1; j_call: TRBJ2-1; cdr3_aa: CASSRTGAQQFF; cdr3_nt: TGTGCCAGCAGTCGTACAGGGGCCCAGCAGTTCTTC
clone_size: many; v_call: TRBV19; d_call: TRBD1; j_call: TRBJ2-7; cdr3_aa: CASSIGQGGEQYF; cdr3_nt: TGTGCCAGTAGTATCGGACAGGGCGGCGAGCAGTACTTC
clone_size: many; v_call: TRBV2; d_call: NA; j_call: TRBJ2-1; cdr3_aa: CASSDFVAARNEQFF; cdr3_nt: TGTGCCAGCAGTGACTTCGTGGCAGCCCGCAATGAGCAGTTCTTC
clone_size: many; v_call: TRBV7-2; d_call: NA; j_call: TRBJ2-2; cdr3_aa: CASSLFGITPGELFF; cdr3_nt: TGTGCCAGCAGCTTATTTGGAATTACCCCCGGGGAGCTGTTTTTT
clone_size: many; v_call: TRBV7-2; d_call: TRBD2; j_call: TRBJ2-3; cdr3_aa: CASSSRTSGGPNTQYF; cdr3_nt: TGTGCCAGCAGCTCCCGGACTAGCGGGGGGCCTAATACGCAGTATTTT
clone_size: many; v_call: TRBV7-9; d_call: TRBD1; j_call: TRBJ1-5; cdr3_aa: CASSDTDRGNQPQHF; cdr3_nt: TGTGCCAGCAGCGACACGGACAGGGGAAATCAGCCCCAGCATTTT
clone_size: many; v_call: TRBV7-2; d_call: TRBD2; j_call: TRBJ2-5; cdr3_aa: CASSAQRGGFRETQYF; cdr3_nt: TGTGCCAGCAGCGCCCAGCGGGGGGGCTTCCGAGAGACCCAGTACTTC
clone_size: many; v_call: TRBV7-2; d_call: NA; j_call: TRBJ2-2; cdr3_aa: CASSPRQKNTGELFF; cdr3_nt: TGTGCCAGCAGCCCGCGACAGAAGAACACCGGGGAGCTGTTTTTT
clone_size: many; v_call: TRBV7-2; d_call: NA; j_call: TRBJ1-3; cdr3_aa: CASSSTFGGNTIYF; cdr3_nt: TGTGCCAGCAGCTCAACATTCGGAGGAAACACCATATATTTT
clone_size: many; v_call: TRBV10-3; d_call: TRBD2; j_call: TRBJ2-1; cdr3_aa: CAISDSGGPLDEQFF; cdr3_nt: TGTGCCATCAGTGATAGCGGGGGGCCTCTCGATGAGCAGTTCTTC
clone_size: many; v_call: TRBV2; d_call: NA; j_call: TRBJ1-1; cdr3_aa: CASRGGAAFF; cdr3_nt: TGTGCCAGCAGGGGAGGGGCTGCTTTCTTT
clone_size: many; v_call: TRBV29-1; d_call: NA; j_call: TRBJ1-1; cdr3_aa: CSVWGMNTEAFF; cdr3_nt: TGCAGCGTCTGGGGGATGAACACTGAAGCTTTCTTT
clone_size: NA; v_call: TRBV7-9; d_call: NA; j_call: TRBJ1-4; cdr3_aa: CASSHLRGEGNEKLFF; cdr3_nt: TGTGCCAGCAGCCACCTAAGGGGCGAAGGAAATGAAAAACTGTTTTTT